Following are 21 T cell receptor beta chains from one sample sequenced in a study of OX40 agonist ivuxolimab in advanced cancers. TCRdb's table, derived via immunoSEQ multiplex PCR, lists solely in-frame clones and lacks some. The repertoire holds around 70,000 clones, with about 83% as singletons. Specimen: CD4+ or CD8+ T cells sorted from blood, collected in a trial of the OX40 agonist ivuxolimab. These receptors were taken from an adult with an advanced solid tumor such as melanoma, head and neck, liver or kidney cancer.

J is TRBJ2-7 and V is TRBV6-1; D gene unclear. Trimming shortened V by 4 bases and J by 3 bases, and 16 bases separated the two germline ends. From germline, CDR1 is MNHNS and CDR2 SASEGT. The CDR3 loop spans 15 amino acids. This CDR3 reads CASSGVIGNLYEQYF. The CDR3 DNA follows: TGTGCCAGCAGTGGGGTAATAGGAAACCTCTACGAGCAGTACTTC.

The rearrangement joins TRBV9 to TRBJ2-1, with D tentatively TRBD1 or TRBD2 (6 bases each). Germline CDR1 and CDR2: SGDLS and YYNGEE. CDR3 length: 15 amino acids. The V end lost 0 bases, the J end lost 9 bases, and 16 bases lay between the germline ends. The CDR3 bases are TGTGCCAGCAGCGTAGGCCAAGCCGGGGGCGGTGAGCAGTTCTTC. It yields the protein CASSVGQAGGGEQFF.

The chain recombines TRBV10-1 with TRBJ2-3, with 7 nucleotides matching TRBD2. The CDR3 spans 14 residues. Germline CDR1 and CDR2: WNHNN and SYGVQD (reference sequence). Losses at the gene ends were 2 bases for V and 8 bases for J; bases not matched to a gene: 7. CDR3: CASSESGETGTQYF. For the CDR3, the DNA is TGCGCCAGCAGTGAGAGCGGGGAAACGGGTACGCAGTATTTT.

The sample holds a few counts of this clone. This specimen includes other DNA sequences encoding the same CDR3. The V call is TRBV7-9, the J call TRBJ1-1; D gene uncertain. The ends were cut back, 6 bases at V and 4 bases at J, with 6 bases in the middle. Germline lookup yields CDR1 SEHNR and CDR2 FQNEAQ (reference sequence). This CDR3 comprises 11 residues. The CDR3 region is CASSPRTEAFF. The CDR3 DNA reads as TGTGCCAGCAGTCCCCGCACTGAAGCTTTCTTT.

The chain combines TRBV7-2 with TRBJ2-7, with D unclear. The germline CDR1 and CDR2 sequences are SGHTA and FQGNSA. V was clipped by 5 bases and J by 3 bases, with 8 bases between them. The length of the CDR3 is 12 residues. CDR3 in DNA: TGTGCCAGCAGCATCCTAATCTACGAGCAGTACTTC. Translating gives CASSILIYEQYF.

The count of this clone is one. This sequence joins TRBV7-9 and TRBJ1-1, with 7 bases aligning to TRBD1. J gave up 11 bases and V 5 bases, and 11 bases lay outside the gene matches. The CDR3 runs 13 residues. Germline V gives CDR1 SEHNR, CDR2 FQNEAQ (reference sequence). This CDR3 reads CASSQGRGQGAFF. The CDR3 DNA sequence: TGTGCCAGCAGCCAGGGGAGGGGGCAGGGGGCTTTCTTT.

The chain carries TRBV10-2 and TRBJ2-1; D uncertain. V shed 2 bases and J shed 0 bases, with 8 bases lying between them. The germline V gene has CDR1 WSHSY and CDR2 SAAADI. The CDR3 contains 15 residues. In nucleotides, the CDR3 is TGCGCCAGCAGTGAGGCAGGTTACTCCTACAATGAGCAGTTCTTC. Encoded protein: CASSEAGYSYNEQFF.

To note about this clone: This sample also contains other DNA sequences that code for the same CDR3. The genes are TRBV4-3 and TRBJ1-1, with D perhaps TRBD1 (5 bases). This CDR3 region has 18 residues. CDR1 LGHNA and CDR2 YSLEER come from the germline V gene. V lost 0 bases, J lost 5 bases, and 22 bases lay in between. The CDR3 DNA is TGCGCCAGCAGCCAAGAGCTGGGGGGTGAGGACACAGTGACTGAAGCTTTCTTT. Translation gives CASSQELGGEDTVTEAFF.

The gene calls are TRBV19 and TRBJ2-2, with 7 bases that match TRBD1. From germline, CDR1 is LNHDA and CDR2 SQIVND (reference sequence). The CDR3 sequence is 14 residues long. Unmatched junction bases numbered 1, after V lost 6 bases and J lost 0 bases. The CDR3 nucleotides are TGTGCCAGTAGGGGACAGACGAACACCGGGGAGCTGTTTTTT. As protein: CASRGQTNTGELFF.

This clone was detected a few times. The genes are TRBV5-1 and TRBJ1-1; 7 bases are shared with TRBD1. The CDR3 loop spans 14 amino acids. Germline CDR1 SGHRS, CDR2 YFSETQ. With V trimmed by 4 bases and J by 3 bases, 6 bases remained unmatched. The CDR3 spells CASSERDRDTEAFF. CDR3 coding DNA: TGCGCCAGCAGCGAGAGGGACAGAGACACTGAAGCTTTCTTT.

Here the CDR3 reads CASRKGRNQPQHF. The CDR3 DNA is TGTGCCAGCCGTAAAGGACGTAATCAGCCCCAGCATTTT. The J gene is TRBJ1-5, the V gene TRBV19; D is unresolved. The CDR3 consists of 13 residues. The V gene lost 9 bases and the J gene lost 4 bases, with 13 bases spanning the gap. Per germline, CDR1 LNHDA and CDR2 SQIVND (reference sequence).

This chain links TRBV27 with TRBJ2-7, with D possibly called TRBD1 or TRBD2 (6 bases each). The CDR3 spans 15 residues. Germline loops: CDR1 MNHEY, CDR2 SMNVEV (reference sequence). The V and J ends lost 0 bases and 7 bases respectively, with 16 bases between them. Here the CDR3 reads CASSLSRQGRTEQYF. The CDR3 DNA sequence: TGTGCCAGCAGTTTATCTCGGCAGGGGAGGACTGAGCAGTACTTC.

A single count supports this clone. The genes are TRBV7-9 and TRBJ1-5; possibly TRBD1 for D (5 bases). The CDR3 covers 15 residues. Trimming shortened V by 10 bases and J by 5 bases, and 21 bases separated the two germline ends. Germline assignment: CDR1 SEHNR and CDR2 FQNEAQ (reference sequence). CDR3 region: CATGGSGTVDQPQHF. The CDR3 DNA is TGTGCCACGGGAGGTTCCGGGACGGTAGATCAGCCCCAGCATTTT.

The V gene is TRBV2, the J gene TRBJ1-4; D is ambiguous. V was shortened by 6 bases and J by 17 bases, with 16 bases between the two germline ends. This CDR3 comprises 11 residues. The germline CDR1 and CDR2 sequences are SNHLY and FYNNEI. The CDR3 region is CASSQTKDVFF. CDR3 in DNA: TGTGCCAGCAGCCAAACCAAGGACGTCTTTTTT.

This clone was detected once. The chain couples TRBV11-3 to TRBJ2-5; 7 bases fit TRBD1. The better agreement between TRBJ2-7 and the DNA end casts doubt on the J call. CDR3 length: 14 residues. The germline CDR1 and CDR2 sequences are SGHNT and YENEEA. The CDR3 here is CASSPGQSTYEQYF. The CDR3 DNA reads as TGTGCCAGCAGCCCGGGACAGTCCACCTACGAGCAGTACTTC.

This clone has a handful of counts. This chain joins TRBV7-8 and TRBJ1-1; 10 bases match TRBD1. CDR1 and CDR2 from the germline V gene are SGHVS and FQNEAQ. The CDR3 spans 14 residues. V was clipped by 2 bases and J by 6 bases; unmatched bases: 3. This CDR3 reads CASSLSGQGAEAFF. The CDR3 bases are TGTGCCAGCAGCTTATCAGGACAGGGGGCTGAAGCTTTCTTT.

This clone was seen once. The rearrangement uses TRBV19 and TRBJ1-1; D is uncertain. Germline V gives CDR1 LNHDA, CDR2 SQIVND (reference sequence). The CDR3 runs to 11 residues. Deletions cut 10 bases from V and 4 bases from J, with 10 bases between. CDR3 nucleotide sequence: TGTGCCACCCTATCTTTCACTGAAGCTTTCTTT. Amino acid sequence: CATLSFTEAFF.

The gene calls are TRBV11-2 and TRBJ1-3, with D tentatively TRBD1 (6 bases). Trimming removed 2 bases at V and 1 base at J, with 12 bases between. The germline CDR1 and CDR2 sequences are SGHAT and FQNNGV. The CDR3 spans 16 residues. The CDR3 region has the DNA TGTGCCAGCAGCTTAATCAGGGGAGGATCTGGAAACACCATATATTTT. This encodes CASSLIRGGSGNTIYF. Full variable domain (missing parts from reference TRBV11-2 and TRBJ1-3): EAGVAQSPRYKIIEKRQSVAFWCNPISGHATLYWYQQILGQGPKLLIQFQNNGVVDDSQLPKDRFSAERLKGVDSTLKIQPAKLEDSAVYLCASSLIRGGSGNTIYFGEGSWLTVV.

The rearrangement joins TRBV18 to TRBJ1-6; 7 bases fit TRBD1. The CDR3 has 16 amino acids. Germline lookup yields CDR1 KGHSH and CDR2 LQKENI. The J segment lost 6 bases and the V segment lost 2 bases, leaving 7 bases of the junction unmatched. The CDR3 bases are TGTGCCAGCTCACCAACCGGGACAGTCAGTAATTCACCCCTCCACTTT. This encodes CASSPTGTVSNSPLHF.

J is TRBJ2-2 and V is TRBV29-1; D might be TRBD2 (6 bases). The CDR3 sequence is 15 residues long. V was cut by 4 bases and J by 4 bases, with 16 bases left in between. Germline values: CDR1 SQVTM, CDR2 ANQGSEA. CDR3 sequence reads: CSVGSRGTLTGELFF. CDR3 sequence (DNA): TGCAGCGTTGGGTCGCGCGGGACCCTCACCGGGGAGCTGTTTTTT.

The V call is TRBV30, the J call TRBJ1-6, with no clear D. The CDR3 is made up of 14 amino acids. Germline V gene sequence: CDR1 GTSNPN, CDR2 SVGIG (reference sequence). V was shortened by 3 bases and J by 9 bases, with 15 bases between the two germline ends. The CDR3 sequence is CAWRSGGVGSPLHF. The CDR3 DNA reads TGTGCCTGGAGGTCCGGCGGGGTTGGTTCACCCCTCCACTTT.